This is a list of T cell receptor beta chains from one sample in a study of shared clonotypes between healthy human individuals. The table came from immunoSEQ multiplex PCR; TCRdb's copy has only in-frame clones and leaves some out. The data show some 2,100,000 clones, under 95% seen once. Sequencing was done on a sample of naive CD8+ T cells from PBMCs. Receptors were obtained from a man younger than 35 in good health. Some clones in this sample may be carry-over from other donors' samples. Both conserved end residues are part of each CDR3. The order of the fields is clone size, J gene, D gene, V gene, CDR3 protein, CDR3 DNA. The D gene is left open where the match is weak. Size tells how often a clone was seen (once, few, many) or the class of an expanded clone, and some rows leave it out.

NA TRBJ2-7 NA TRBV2 CARGGGYEQYF TGTGCCAGGGGAGGGGGGTACGAGCAGTACTTC
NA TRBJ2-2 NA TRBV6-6 CAGAPGPNTGELFF TGTGCCGGCGCACCGGGACCCAACACCGGGGAGCTGTTTTTT
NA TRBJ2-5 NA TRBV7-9 CASSHSMTRQETQYF TGTGCCAGCAGCCATTCAATGACACGCCAAGAGACCCAGTACTTC
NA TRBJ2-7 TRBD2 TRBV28 CASSFSTSGTESYEQYF TGTGCCAGCAGTTTTTCCACTAGCGGGACTGAGTCCTACGAGCAGTACTTC
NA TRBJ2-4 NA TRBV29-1 CSVEGGQDHYIQYF TGCAGCGTTGAAGGCGGGCAGGATCACTACATTCAGTACTTC
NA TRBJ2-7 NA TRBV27 CASSRQVGNEQYF TGTGCCAGCAGTCGACAGGTCGGTAACGAGCAGTACTTC
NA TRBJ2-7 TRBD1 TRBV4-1 CASSHGQGLDEQYF TGCGCCAGCAGCCACGGACAGGGTCTGGACGAGCAGTACTTC
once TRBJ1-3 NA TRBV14 CASSQRTKIAGNTIYF TGTGCCAGCAGCCAACGTACAAAAATAGCTGGAAACACCATATATTTT
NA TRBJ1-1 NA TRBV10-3 CAISESIGNTEAFF TGTGCCATCAGTGAGTCGATAGGGAACACTGAAGCTTTCTTT
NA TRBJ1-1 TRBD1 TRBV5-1 CASSSGTDPRDTEAFF TGCGCCAGCAGCTCTGGGACAGACCCAAGGGACACTGAAGCTTTCTTT
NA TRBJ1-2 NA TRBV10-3 CAISESLDSYGYTF TGTGCCATCAGTGAGTCACTGGACAGCTATGGCTACACCTTC
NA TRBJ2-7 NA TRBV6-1 CASSEGSDYYEQYF TGTGCCAGCAGTGAAGGATCAGATTACTACGAGCAGTACTTC
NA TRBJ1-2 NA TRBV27 CASSSTDRSKAYGYTF TGTGCCAGCAGTTCAACGGACAGATCCAAAGCCTATGGCTACACCTTC
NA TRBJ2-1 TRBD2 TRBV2 CASSEGLADYNEQFF TGTGCCAGCAGTGAAGGACTAGCGGACTACAATGAGCAGTTCTTC
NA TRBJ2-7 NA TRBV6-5 CASSDRDGGDEQYF TGTGCCAGCAGTGACCGGGACGGTGGCGACGAGCAGTACTTC
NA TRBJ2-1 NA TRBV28 CAGSSLEQGNEQFF TGTGCCGGCAGTTCGCTAGAGCAGGGGAATGAGCAGTTCTTC
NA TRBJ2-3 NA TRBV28 CASSLGVVRQYF TGTGCCAGCAGTTTAGGGGTCGTCAGGCAGTATTTT
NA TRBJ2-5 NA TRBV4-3 CASSQGFTSGETQYF TGCGCCAGCAGCCAAGGATTTACTAGTGGGGAGACCCAGTACTTC
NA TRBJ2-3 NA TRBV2 CASGTARSSTDTQYF TGTGCCAGCGGGACGGCCAGGTCCAGCACAGATACGCAGTATTTT
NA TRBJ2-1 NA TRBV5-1 CASSSRQGGFVVYNEQFF TGCGCCAGCAGCTCACGACAGGGAGGCTTTGTTGTTTACAATGAGCAGTTCTTC
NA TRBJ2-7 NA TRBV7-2 CASSLAYWNEQYF TGTGCCAGCAGCTTAGCTTATTGGAACGAGCAGTACTTC
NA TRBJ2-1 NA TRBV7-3 CASSLTGNNEQFF TGTGCCAGCAGCTTGACAGGAAACAATGAGCAGTTCTTC
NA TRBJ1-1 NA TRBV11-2 CASRVGIWGDTEAFF TGTGCCAGCAGGGTGGGTATATGGGGGGACACTGAAGCTTTCTTT
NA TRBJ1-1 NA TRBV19 CASSIRVELNTEAFF TGTGCCAGTAGTATACGGGTGGAATTAAACACTGAAGCTTTCTTT
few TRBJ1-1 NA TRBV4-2 CASSQEDLNTEAFF TGTGCCAGCAGCCAAGAGGACCTGAACACTGAAGCTTTCTTT
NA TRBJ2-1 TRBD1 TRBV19 CASSIGGTGPYNEQFF TGTGCCAGTAGTATCGGGGGGACAGGGCCCTACAATGAGCAGTTCTTC
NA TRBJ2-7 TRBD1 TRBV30 CAWRGGASYEQYF TGTGCCTGGAGAGGGGGCGCCTCCTACGAGCAGTACTTC
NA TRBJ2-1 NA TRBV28 CASSLPGEYNEQFF TGTGCCAGCAGTTTACCGGGGGAATACAATGAGCAGTTCTTC
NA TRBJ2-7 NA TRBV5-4 CASSAGGSPGYEQYF TGTGCCAGCAGCGCCGGGGGCTCCCCGGGCTACGAGCAGTACTTC
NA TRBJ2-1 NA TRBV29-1 CSVTDSYNEQFF TGCAGCGTTACGGACAGCTACAATGAGCAGTTCTTC
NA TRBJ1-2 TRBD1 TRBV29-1 CSVDRGGYTF TGCAGCGTGGACAGGGGCGGCTACACCTTC
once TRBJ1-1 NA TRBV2 CASSEPETEAFF TGTGCCAGCAGCGAACCTGAAACTGAAGCTTTCTTT
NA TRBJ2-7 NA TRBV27 CATALGGNPYEQYF TGTGCCACCGCCCTTGGCGGAAATCCCTACGAGCAGTACTTC
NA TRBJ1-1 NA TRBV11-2 CASSLVGAGMRTEAFF TGTGCCAGCAGCTTAGTCGGGGCAGGGATGAGGACTGAAGCTTTCTTT
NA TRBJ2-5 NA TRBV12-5 CASSGPVAWGETQYF TGTGCTAGCAGCGGGCCGGTCGCCTGGGGAGAGACCCAGTACTTC
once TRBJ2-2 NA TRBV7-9 CASSSGASTGELFF TGTGCCAGCAGCTCGGGGGCAAGCACCGGGGAGCTGTTTTTT
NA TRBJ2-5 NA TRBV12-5 CASGLVTETQYF TGTGCTAGTGGTTTGGTAACTGAGACCCAGTACTTC
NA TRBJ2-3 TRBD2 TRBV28 CASSLFATSGSRDTQYF TGTGCCAGCAGTTTATTCGCGACTAGCGGTTCCAGAGATACGCAGTATTTT
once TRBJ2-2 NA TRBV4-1 CASSPYGAPNTGELFF TGCGCCAGCAGCCCCTATGGGGCCCCGAACACCGGGGAGCTGTTTTTT
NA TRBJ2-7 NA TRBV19 CASSATGFSHYEQYF TGTGCCAGTAGTGCAACCGGGTTTAGCCACTACGAGCAGTACTTC
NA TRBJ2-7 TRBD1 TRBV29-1 CSAEGQGPYEQYF TGCAGCGCTGAAGGACAGGGCCCCTACGAGCAGTACTTC
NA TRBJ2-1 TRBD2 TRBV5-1 CASSLSRGRGNEQFF TGCGCCAGCAGCTTGTCTCGCGGGAGGGGAAATGAGCAGTTCTTC
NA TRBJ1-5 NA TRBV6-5 CASREGPFNQPQHF TGTGCCAGCAGAGAGGGACCGTTTAATCAGCCCCAGCATTTT
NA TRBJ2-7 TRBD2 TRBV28 CASSLTSGPSPYEQYF TGTGCCAGCAGTCTCACTAGCGGACCCTCCCCCTACGAGCAGTACTTC
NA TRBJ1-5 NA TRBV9 CASSRGETSNQPQHF TGTGCCAGCAGCAGGGGAGAGACGAGCAATCAGCCCCAGCATTTT
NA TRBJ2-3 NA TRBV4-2 CASSQTQRGTDTQYF TGTGCCAGCAGCCAAACACAACGTGGTACAGATACGCAGTATTTT
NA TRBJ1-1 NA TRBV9 CASSVARAGTEAFF TGTGCCAGCAGCGTAGCTAGGGCTGGCACTGAAGCTTTCTTT
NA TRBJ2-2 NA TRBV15 CATSRGLGSGGELFF TGTGCCACCAGCAGAGGGCTAGGCTCTGGTGGGGAGCTGTTTTTT
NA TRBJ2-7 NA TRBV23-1 CASRWRGTYEQYF TGCGCCAGCAGATGGAGGGGCACCTACGAGCAGTACTTC
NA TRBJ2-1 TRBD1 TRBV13 CASSPDRGPRDEQFF TGTGCCAGCAGCCCCGACAGGGGTCCCAGAGATGAGCAGTTCTTC
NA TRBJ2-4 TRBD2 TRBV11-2 CASSLGLGVDIQYF TGTGCCAGCAGCTTGGGACTAGGGGTGGACATTCAGTACTTC
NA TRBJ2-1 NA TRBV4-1 CASSQVGASGEQFF TGCGCCAGCAGCCAAGTCGGGGCGTCGGGTGAGCAGTTCTTC